This TCR beta chain is drawn from a study of blood T cell repertoires in COVID-19. Background on the study: Acute-phase and convalescent COVID-19 samples originated in the United States, Italy and Spain. In each case, the material was cDNA or gDNA derived from T cells, B-cell-depleted T cells, or PBMCs.

The CDR3 loop spans 16 amino acids. Germline V gene sequence: CDR1 MNHEY, CDR2 SMNVEV (reference sequence). J gave up 7 bases and V 0 bases, and 9 bases lay outside the gene matches. Original processing notes: The assay estimated nucleated cells by amplifying reference gene primers. Libraries were prepared by immunoSEQ multiplex PCR; TCRdb keeps only in-frame clonotypes and omits some of them. V and J calls plus clone size are reproduced from that table; the DNA served to infer D and trimming. The data show hundreds of thousands of clones, with just under 90% seen just once and approximately 0.3% held by the top ten.

The V call is TRBV27, the J call TRBJ1-5, with TRBD1 matching 7 bases. This clonotype was obtained from a woman aged 18-30 years with acute or convalescent COVID-19. Input material: peripheral blood. CDR3 in amino acids: CASSLSRRQGAQPQHF. DNA of the CDR3: TGTGCCAGCAGTTTATCTAGACGACAGGGAGCCCAGCCCCAGCATTTT.